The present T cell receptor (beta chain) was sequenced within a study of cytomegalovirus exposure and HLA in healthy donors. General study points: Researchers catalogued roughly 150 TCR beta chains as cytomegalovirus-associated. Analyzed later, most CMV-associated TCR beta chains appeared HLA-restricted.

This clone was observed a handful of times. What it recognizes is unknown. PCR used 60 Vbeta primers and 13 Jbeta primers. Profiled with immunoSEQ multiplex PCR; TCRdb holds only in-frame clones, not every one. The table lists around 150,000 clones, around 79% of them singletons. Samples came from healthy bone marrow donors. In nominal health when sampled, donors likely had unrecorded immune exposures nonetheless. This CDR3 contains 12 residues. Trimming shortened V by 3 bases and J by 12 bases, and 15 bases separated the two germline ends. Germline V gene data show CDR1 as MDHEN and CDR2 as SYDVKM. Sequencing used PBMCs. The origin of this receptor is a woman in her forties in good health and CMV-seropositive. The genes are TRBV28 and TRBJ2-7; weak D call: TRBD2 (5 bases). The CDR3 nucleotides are TGTGCCAGCAGTTTGAGCGGAATCGGTCCGTACTTC. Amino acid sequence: CASSLSGIGPYF. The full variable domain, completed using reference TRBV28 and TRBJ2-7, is DVKVTQSSRYLVKRTGEKVFLECVQDMDHENMFWYRQDPGLGLRLIYFSYDVKMKEKGDIPEGYSVSREKKERFSLILESASTNQTSMYLCASSLSGIGPYFGPGTRLTVT.